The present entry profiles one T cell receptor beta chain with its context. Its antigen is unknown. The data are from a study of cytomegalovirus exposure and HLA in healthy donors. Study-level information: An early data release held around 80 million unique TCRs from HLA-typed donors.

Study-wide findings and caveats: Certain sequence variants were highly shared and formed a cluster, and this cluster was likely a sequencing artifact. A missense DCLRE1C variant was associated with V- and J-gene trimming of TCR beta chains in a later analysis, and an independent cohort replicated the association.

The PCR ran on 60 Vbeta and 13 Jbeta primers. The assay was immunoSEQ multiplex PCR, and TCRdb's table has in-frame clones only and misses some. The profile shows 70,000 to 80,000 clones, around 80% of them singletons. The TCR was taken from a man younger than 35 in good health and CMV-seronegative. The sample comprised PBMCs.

CDR3 in DNA: TGCAGCGTGCGGGGGGAAAACATTCAGTACTTC. It yields the protein CSVRGENIQYF. V is TRBV29-1 and J is TRBJ2-4, with 8 bases matching TRBD2. Germline loops: CDR1 SQVTM, CDR2 ANQGSEA. The CDR3 contains 11 residues. After removal of 6 bases from V and 5 bases from J, the junction contained 0 bases not matched to a gene.